Listed here are 25 T cell receptor beta chains from one sample, sequenced in a study of OX40 agonist ivuxolimab in advanced cancers. TCRdb keeps only in-frame clones here, not all; method: immunoSEQ multiplex PCR. The sample lists tens of thousands of clones, about four fifths occurring once. The material was CD4+ or CD8+ T cells sorted from blood, obtained in a trial of the OX40 agonist ivuxolimab. The source is an adult with an advanced solid tumor such as melanoma, head and neck, liver or kidney cancer.

The chain is built from TRBV11-3 and TRBJ2-7; TRBD2 might be the D (6 bases). Germline CDR1 reads SGHNT; CDR2 reads YENEEA. Deletions cut 5 bases from V and 3 bases from J, with 11 bases between. The CDR3 is 13 amino acids. The CDR3 sequence is CASSAFSGYEQYF. The DNA of the CDR3 is TGTGCCAGCAGCGCATTTAGCGGCTACGAGCAGTACTTC.

The rearrangement joins TRBV30 to TRBJ1-5, with TRBD1 matching over 8 bases. Trimming took 3 bases from V and 7 from J; bases not matched to a gene: 5. The CDR3 has 13 amino acids. Germline V gene lookup returns CDR1 GTSNPN and CDR2 SVGIG (reference sequence). CDR3 amino acids: CAWRDRGEQPQHF. Here the CDR3 DNA reads TGTGCCTGGAGAGACAGGGGAGAACAGCCCCAGCATTTT.

The V and J genes are TRBV5-8 and TRBJ2-1; 8 positions agree with TRBD1. V shed 0 bases and J 4 bases; nucleotides not matched to a gene: 6. CDR3 length equals 16 residues. Germline V gene data show CDR1 as SGHTS and CDR2 as YDEGEE. The CDR3 is CASSLAGTGLYNEQFF. As DNA, the CDR3 is TGTGCCAGCAGCTTGGCCGGGACAGGACTATACAATGAGCAGTTCTTC.

The CDR3 region has the DNA TGCGCCAGCAGCTTGACCCTTTGGGGGACAGGGAGTAATACGCAGTATTTT. As protein: CASSLTLWGTGSNTQYF. The chain has TRBV5-1 and TRBJ2-3; 9 positions match TRBD1. CDR1 is SGHRS, CDR2 YFSETQ, per germline. This CDR3 is 17 amino acids long. Trimming cost V 1 base and J 7 bases; bases outside gene matches: 13.

The chain links TRBV19 to TRBJ2-7; 10 bases are shared with TRBD1. There are 15 residues in the CDR3. The J segment lost 5 bases and the V segment lost 5 bases, leaving 9 bases of the junction unmatched. Germline assignment: CDR1 LNHDA and CDR2 SQIVND (reference sequence). CDR3 loop: CASSPRTGGRDEQYF. The CDR3 DNA reads as TGTGCCAGTAGTCCCCGGACAGGGGGGAGGGACGAGCAGTACTTC.

The chain couples TRBV27 to TRBJ1-1; the D gene is possibly TRBD1 (5 bases). This CDR3 comprises 12 residues. Germline CDR1 and CDR2: MNHEY and SMNVEV (reference sequence). V was clipped by 6 bases and J by 4 bases, with 9 bases between them. The CDR3 bases are TGTGCCAGCAGAAAGGGGCCCACTGAAGCTTTCTTT. Protein: CASRKGPTEAFF.

The chain carries TRBV27 and TRBJ2-7, with TRBD2 matching 8 bases. The CDR3 runs to 17 residues. Per the germline V gene, CDR1 is MNHEY and CDR2 is SMNVEV (reference sequence). The ends lost 4 bases at V and 3 bases at J; junction bases unmatched: 14. CDR3: CASSSSRGGGGDYEQYF. CDR3 nucleotide sequence: TGTGCCAGCAGTTCCTCCCGGGGGGGCGGTGGAGACTACGAGCAGTACTTC.

This rearrangement joins TRBV19 to TRBJ2-7, with TRBD1 matching 7 bases. V was clipped by 4 bases and J by 1 base; unmatched bases: 7. The CDR3 is 15 amino acids. Germline V CDR1 and CDR2: LNHDA, SQIVND (reference sequence). The CDR3 reads CASSTQGGPSYEQYF. CDR3 sequence (DNA): TGTGCCAGTAGTACCCAAGGGGGCCCTTCCTACGAGCAGTACTTC. Complete variable domain (other parts from reference TRBV19 and TRBJ2-7): DGGITQSPKYLFRKEGQNVTLSCEQNLNHDAMYWYRQDPGQGLRLIYYSQIVNDFQKGDIAEGYSVSREKKESFPLTVTSAQKNPTAFYLCASSTQGGPSYEQYFGPGTRLTVT.

The chain recombines TRBV28 with TRBJ2-2; the D gene is possibly TRBD1 (5 bases). V was pared by 10 bases and J by 2 bases, with 14 bases between. This CDR3 contains 14 residues. Germline assignment: CDR1 MDHEN and CDR2 SYDVKM. CDR3 in amino acids: CATQTEKNTGELFF. CDR3 bases: TGTGCCACCCAGACAGAAAAAAACACCGGGGAGCTGTTTTTT.

The V and J genes are TRBV5-1 and TRBJ1-6, with D unresolved. The germline gives CDR1 SGHRS, CDR2 YFSETQ. This CDR3 contains 16 residues. Deletions cut 3 bases from V and 0 bases from J, with 10 bases between. CDR3 bases: TGCGCCAGCAGCTCGGTGGTAGGCTCCTATAATTCACCCCTCCACTTT. It codes for CASSSVVGSYNSPLHF.

This rearrangement joins TRBV7-9 to TRBJ1-1, with D tentatively TRBD1 (5 bases). CDR1 and CDR2 from the germline V gene are SEHNR and FQNEAQ (reference sequence). CDR3 length: 13 residues. The V end lost 8 bases, the J end lost 6 bases, and 16 bases lay between the germline ends. The CDR3 protein is CASEAEMGAEAFF. As DNA, the CDR3 is TGTGCCAGCGAGGCAGAGATGGGGGCTGAAGCTTTCTTT.

This clone showed up just once. The chain joins TRBV27 to TRBJ2-3; 8 nucleotides agree with TRBD2. J was trimmed by 0 bases and V by 6 bases; bases with no gene match: 11. The CDR3 extends over 17 amino acids. Germline V gene data show CDR1 as MNHEY and CDR2 as SMNVEV (reference sequence). The CDR3 coding sequence is TGTGCCAGCAGCTACACCGGCGGGGGGCTTAGCACAGATACGCAGTATTTT. This codes for CASSYTGGGLSTDTQYF.

The rearrangement links TRBV11-2 to TRBJ1-1; the match to TRBD1 covers 7 bases. V lost 6 bases to trimming and J lost 1 base; unmatched junction nucleotides: 5. The CDR3 totals 14 residues. Per the germline V gene, CDR1 is SGHAT and CDR2 is FQNNGV. CDR3 region: CASRGTDRNTEAFF. CDR3 nucleotides: TGTGCCAGCAGGGGGACAGATAGGAACACTGAAGCTTTCTTT.

Concerning this clone: A read error may account for a junction end that differs from germline. The CDR3 DNA reads TGTGCCAGCAGTTACCGTCGTCGCGGGGATTGGTTT. Its translation: CASSYRRRGDWF. V and J are TRBV6-6 and TRBJ1-5; no firm D call. CDR3 length equals 12 residues. The germline V gene encodes CDR1 MNHNY and CDR2 SVGAGI (reference sequence).

The V call is TRBV19, the J call TRBJ1-5; D is unclear. The germline V and J ends were trimmed by 3 bases and 4 bases, with 16 bases remaining between them. Germline V CDR1 and CDR2: LNHDA, SQIVND (reference sequence). The CDR3 has 16 amino acids. The DNA of the CDR3 is TGTGCCAGTAGTATCATGCCCGGCGGAGGAAATCAGCCCCAGCATTTT. Amino acids: CASSIMPGGGNQPQHF.

The chain couples TRBV6-5 to TRBJ2-7; tentative D call: TRBD2 (5 bases). Looked up from germline, CDR1 is MNHEY and CDR2 is SVGAGI. V was shortened by 2 bases and J by 4 bases, with 12 bases between the two germline ends. The CDR3 runs to 14 residues. CDR3 loop: CASSYPGLGYEQYF. The CDR3 nucleotides read TGTGCCAGCAGTTACCCAGGACTGGGATACGAGCAGTACTTC.

The V gene is TRBV7-9, the J gene TRBJ2-7; D not resolved. This CDR3 has 12 residues. The ends were cut back, 6 bases at V and 3 bases at J, with 9 bases in the middle. From germline, CDR1 is SEHNR and CDR2 FQNEAQ (reference sequence). This chain's CDR3 is CASSLQLYEQYF. The CDR3 DNA reads TGTGCCAGCAGTCTACAGCTCTACGAGCAGTACTTC.

The gene calls are TRBV10-1 and TRBJ1-1; 7 nucleotides agree with TRBD1. Germline loops: CDR1 WNHNN, CDR2 SYGVQD (reference sequence). J gave up 4 bases and V 0 bases, and 8 bases lay outside the gene matches. CDR3 size: 16 residues. The CDR3 nucleotides read TGCGCCAGCAGTGAGTCTACAGGGGTTATGCGCACTGAAGCTTTCTTT. Protein sequence: CASSESTGVMRTEAFF.

The gene calls are TRBV7-9 and TRBJ2-3; D could derive from TRBD1 or TRBD2 (6 bases each). The CDR3 consists of 14 residues. From germline, CDR1 is SEHNR and CDR2 FQNEAQ (reference sequence). V was pared by 2 bases and J by 4 bases, with 10 bases between. CDR3 loop: CASSLQGRSDTQYF. The CDR3 region has the DNA TGTGCCAGCAGCTTACAGGGGAGGTCAGATACGCAGTATTTT.

The chain combines TRBV7-8 with TRBJ1-5; weak D call: TRBD1 (6 bases). Per the germline V gene, CDR1 is SGHVS and CDR2 is FQNEAQ. This CDR3 is 15 amino acids long. The germline V and J ends were trimmed by 0 bases and 2 bases, with 8 bases remaining between them. In DNA, the CDR3 is TGTGCCAGCAGCTTAGCGGCAGGGGGCAATCAGCCCCAGCATTTT. This translates into CASSLAAGGNQPQHF.

CDR3 in DNA: TGTGCCAGCAGTGAGTCGACAGGGACAGAGACCCAGTACTTC. Translation gives CASSESTGTETQYF. This chain links TRBV6-1 with TRBJ2-5; 7 nucleotides match TRBD1. Germline trimming cut 3 bases from V and 4 bases from J; bases unmatched to any gene: 5. The germline gives CDR1 MNHNS, CDR2 SASEGT. CDR3 size: 14 residues.

The chain carries TRBV5-8 and TRBJ2-7; D gene uncertain. The V gene lost 0 bases and the J gene lost 7 bases, with 5 bases spanning the gap. The CDR3 is made up of 11 amino acids. Germline V lookup: CDR1 SGHTS, CDR2 YDEGEE. The CDR3 DNA follows: TGTGCCAGCAGCTTGGACCGAGAGCAGTACTTC. As protein: CASSLDREQYF.

The rearrangement joins TRBV10-3 to TRBJ2-7; D is unresolved. CDR3 length equals 12 residues. From germline, CDR1 is ENHRY and CDR2 SYGVKD. V lost 0 bases and J 2 bases, leaving 2 bases between the germline ends. CDR3 in amino acids: CAISESTYEQYF. The CDR3 bases are TGTGCCATCAGTGAGTCGACCTACGAGCAGTACTTC.

V usage is TRBV6-5 and J usage is TRBJ2-1; perhaps TRBD2 as D (6 bases). From germline, CDR1 is MNHEY and CDR2 SVGAGI. Trimming took 6 bases from V and 9 from J, leaving 12 bases between them. The length of the CDR3 is 12 residues. CDR3 region: CASRATEGEQFF. The CDR3 DNA sequence: TGTGCCAGCAGAGCCACGGAGGGTGAGCAGTTCTTC.

The rearrangement joins TRBV6-1 to TRBJ2-3; D gene ambiguous. This CDR3 comprises 15 residues. CDR1 and CDR2 from the germline V gene are MNHNS and SASEGT. V gave up 2 bases and J gave up 4 bases, with 13 bases separating them. The CDR3 reads CASSESGGASDTQYF. The CDR3 DNA reads as TGTGCCAGCAGTGAATCGGGCGGAGCTTCAGATACGCAGTATTTT.